This T cell receptor (beta chain) was identified during a study of cytomegalovirus exposure and HLA in healthy donors. Primers for the PCR totalled 60 Vbeta and 13 Jbeta. Some clones are missing from TCRdb's copy, which holds only in-frame ones; the method was immunoSEQ multiplex PCR. This table holds around 150,000 clones, 60% to 85% found once. V dropped 8 bases and J dropped 0; count of bases not matched to a gene: 9. The CDR3 totals 17 residues. CDR1 KGHSH and CDR2 LQKENI come from the germline V gene. The sequence came from a man aged 18-30 years in good health and CMV-seronegative. Source material: PBMCs. The chain carries TRBV18 and TRBJ1-4; 10 bases line up with TRBD1. The CDR3 protein is CASAGQGRISTNEKLFF. The CDR3 nucleotides read TGTGCCAGCGCGGGACAGGGGAGGATTTCAACTAATGAAAAACTGTTTTTT.